The 10 T cell receptor beta chains presented below share a single source sample, sequenced in a study of resident and recirculating memory T cells in vitiligo. The protocol was immunoSEQ multiplex PCR, while the TCRdb copy is restricted to in-frame clones and leaves out a portion. The table has fewer than 80,000 clones, roughly 92% seen once; the top ten hold roughly 5%. The sample comprised blood. Every receptor here comes from a male donor with vitiligo.

This sequence joins TRBV4-1 and TRBJ2-5; a possible D gene is TRBD2 (7 bases). The CDR3 has 18 amino acids. V lost 4 bases and J 4 bases, leaving 25 bases between the germline ends. The germline V gene has CDR1 MGHRA and CDR2 YSYEKL. In DNA form, the CDR3 reads TGCGCCAGCAGCCTTGGACTAGGGGGTGCCACAAGGTTAGAGACCCAGTACTTC. Translation gives CASSLGLGGATRLETQYF.

This rearrangement joins TRBV7-9 to TRBJ1-1; D is uncertain. Trimming removed 1 base at V and 5 bases at J, with 5 bases between. This CDR3 is 12 amino acids long. Germline CDR1 is SEHNR and CDR2 is FQNEAQ (reference sequence). Here the CDR3 DNA reads TGTGCCAGCAGCTTAGGGAGTACTGAAGCTTTCTTT. It encodes CASSLGSTEAFF.

The gene calls are TRBV4-2 and TRBJ1-3, with D tentatively TRBD1 (6 bases). V was clipped by 1 base and J by 3 bases, with 16 bases between them. The CDR3 is 17 residues long. Germline CDR1 LGHNA, CDR2 YNFKEQ. This chain's CDR3 is CASSQGGGRGYGNTIYF. The DNA of the CDR3 is TGTGCCAGCAGCCAAGGTGGGGGCAGGGGCTATGGAAACACCATATATTTT.

V and J are TRBV5-6 and TRBJ2-1; 8 bases line up with TRBD1. Trimming removed 4 bases from V and 0 bases from J; junction bases left unmatched: 9. The CDR3 consists of 17 residues. Looked up from germline, CDR1 is SGHDT and CDR2 is YYEEEE. In DNA, the CDR3 is TGTGCCAGCAGCCTAAGGGGCAGGGGGCTCTCCTACAATGAGCAGTTCTTC. Amino acid sequence: CASSLRGRGLSYNEQFF. The full variable domain, completed using reference TRBV5-6 and TRBJ2-1, is DAGVTQSPTHLIKTRGQQVTLRCSPKSGHDTVSWYQQALGQGPQFIFQYYEEEERQRGNFPDRFSGHQFPNYSSELNVNALLLGDSALYLCASSLRGRGLSYNEQFFGPGTRLTVL.

The genes are TRBV6-6 and TRBJ1-3; D ambiguous. Trimming pared 5 bases from V and 4 bases from J, leaving 15 bases between. This CDR3 spans 15 amino acids. The germline CDR1 and CDR2 sequences are MNHNY and SVGAGI (reference sequence). CDR3: CASSPHERSGNTIYF. Written as DNA, the CDR3 is TGTGCCAGCAGTCCACACGAGAGGTCCGGAAACACCATATATTTT.

The rearrangement links TRBV9 to TRBJ1-2, with D hard to call. The CDR3 is made up of 15 amino acids. From germline, CDR1 is SGDLS and CDR2 YYNGEE. With 4 bases removed from V and 6 bases from J, the gap between germline ends came to 19 bases. The CDR3 reads CASSPSPGLTNGYTF. CDR3 in DNA: TGTGCCAGCAGCCCTAGCCCCGGACTCACAAATGGCTACACCTTC.

The V gene is TRBV4-2, the J gene TRBJ2-1; maybe TRBD2 (6 bases). The V gene's germline CDR1 is LGHNA and CDR2 YNFKEQ. The CDR3 runs to 15 residues. The germline V and J ends were trimmed by 1 base and 3 bases, with 10 bases remaining between them. This chain's CDR3 is CASSQARTNYNEQFF. The CDR3 nucleotides read TGTGCCAGCAGCCAAGCGAGGACTAACTACAATGAGCAGTTCTTC.

This rearrangement joins TRBV6-1 to TRBJ1-2; a weak D match, TRBD1 (6 bases). Looked up from germline, CDR1 is MNHNS and CDR2 is SASEGT. Trimming took 2 bases from V and 0 from J, leaving 10 bases between them. The CDR3 covers 15 residues. The CDR3 DNA is TGTGCCAGCAGTGAAATGGCAGGGGCTAACTATGGCTACACCTTC. Its translation: CASSEMAGANYGYTF.

V usage is TRBV7-9 and J usage is TRBJ2-7; the match to TRBD2 covers 15 bases. This CDR3 contains 17 residues. J lost 1 base, V lost 5 bases, and 6 bases had no gene match. Germline V gene lookup returns CDR1 SEHNR and CDR2 FQNEAQ (reference sequence). CDR3 sequence reads: CASSQGTSGGPSYEQYF. The CDR3 region has the DNA TGTGCCAGCAGCCAAGGGACTAGCGGGGGGCCATCCTACGAGCAGTACTTC.

The genes are TRBV30 and TRBJ2-2; TRBD1 agrees at 9 bases. The CDR3 is 17 amino acids. Unmatched junction bases numbered 9, after V lost 2 bases and J lost 2 bases. Germline values: CDR1 GTSNPN, CDR2 SVGIG (reference sequence). CDR3 loop: CAWSRPGTGTNTGELFF. Written as DNA, the CDR3 is TGTGCCTGGAGTCGCCCCGGGACAGGGACTAACACCGGGGAGCTGTTTTTT.